A selection of T cell receptor beta chains follows, all from one sample in a study of blood T cell repertoires in COVID-19. Measured with immunoSEQ multiplex PCR; TCRdb has only the in-frame clones, and not every one. The sample shows around 25,000 clones, 88% of them seen only once. The material sequenced was peripheral blood. All receptors come from a man aged 65-85 years in a cohort sampled during active COVID-19. Each CDR3 is given with its conserved first and last residue. The D gene is left open where the match is weak. Some rows have no size entry. The others give once, few or many, or a class for an expanded clone.

J | V | size | D | CDR3 | DNA
TRBJ2-2 | TRBV2 | few | NA | CASRRNANTGELFF | TGTGCCAGTCGGAGGAATGCGAACACCGGGGAGCTGTTTTTT
TRBJ2-7 | TRBV29-1 | NA | TRBD2 | CSVVWLAVPHEQYF | TGCAGCGTTGTGTGGCTAGCGGTTCCCCACGAGCAGTACTTC
TRBJ2-1 | TRBV27 | NA | TRBD2 | CASSRTSGRANEQFF | TGTGCCAGCAGTCGGACTAGCGGGAGGGCCAATGAGCAGTTCTTC
TRBJ1-6 | TRBV7-9 | NA | TRBD1 | CASRQTGANSPLHF | TGTGCCAGCAGGCAAACAGGGGCCAATTCACCCCTCCACTTT
TRBJ1-3 | TRBV27 | NA | TRBD1 | CASSLVGTAGNTIYF | TGTGCCAGCAGTTTAGTTGGGACAGCTGGAAACACCATATATTTT
TRBJ2-7 | TRBV5-4 | NA | TRBD2 | CASGLAGSTYEQYF | TGTGCCAGCGGACTAGCGGGTAGTACCTACGAGCAGTACTTC
TRBJ2-7 | TRBV28 | NA | NA | CASSPLGVYEQYF | TGTGCCAGCAGCCCCTTAGGGGTCTACGAGCAGTACTTC
TRBJ1-2 | TRBV29-1 | NA | NA | CSVEGWMESAHGYTF | TGCAGCGTTGAAGGGTGGATGGAGTCGGCGCATGGCTACACCTTC
TRBJ2-3 | TRBV5-1 | NA | NA | CASSLGDPGDTQYF | TGCGCCAGCAGCTTGGGTGACCCCGGGGATACGCAGTATTTT
TRBJ2-1 | TRBV11-3 | once | NA | CASSLGALGGGINEQFF | TGTGCCAGCAGCTTAGGAGCCTTGGGGGGGGGCATTAATGAGCAGTTCTTC
TRBJ2-6 | TRBV5-1 | NA | TRBD2 | CASSLPTGTSGRGSGANVLTF | TGCGCCAGCAGCCTGCCAACCGGGACTAGCGGGAGGGGGTCTGGGGCCAACGTCCTGACTTTC
TRBJ1-1 | TRBV12-2 | once | NA | CASRLGTALQNTEAFF | TGTGCAAGTCGCCTGGGGACAGCGTTGCAGAACACTGAAGCTTTCTTT
TRBJ2-7 | TRBV9 | NA | NA | CASSVGGGWDEQYF | TGTGCCAGCAGCGTAGGAGGTGGTTGGGACGAGCAGTACTTC
TRBJ1-1 | TRBV5-5 | once | NA | CASSLRTESTEAFF | TGTGCCAGCAGCCTTAGGACAGAGAGCACTGAAGCTTTCTTT
TRBJ1-2 | TRBV6-6 | NA | NA | CASSTVHGYTF | TGTGCCAGCAGTACGGTCCATGGCTACACCTTC
TRBJ2-5 | TRBV5-6 | NA | TRBD2 | CASSCLRTSGKETQYF | TGTGCCAGCAGCTGCCTAAGGACTAGCGGGAAGGAGACCCAGTACTTC
TRBJ1-1 | TRBV6-5 | NA | TRBD1 | CASRKTGDAEAFF | TGTGCCAGCAGAAAGACAGGGGACGCTGAAGCTTTCTTT
TRBJ2-7 | TRBV7-2 | once | TRBD1 | CASSRDRAYEQYF | TGTGCCAGCAGCCGGGACAGGGCCTACGAGCAGTACTTC
TRBJ2-7 | TRBV4-3 | NA | TRBD1 | CASSEEGDRVGEHEQYF | TGCGCCAGCAGCGAAGAAGGAGACAGGGTTGGTGAACACGAGCAGTACTTC
TRBJ2-5 | TRBV11-2 | NA | NA | CASSFRLGRQETQYF | TGTGCCAGCAGCTTTAGGTTGGGCAGGCAAGAGACCCAGTACTTC
TRBJ2-2 | TRBV9 | NA | NA | CASSWGGGPDTGELFF | TGTGCCAGCAGCTGGGGAGGAGGGCCCGACACCGGGGAGCTGTTTTTT
TRBJ1-1 | TRBV29-1 | once | NA | CSVEDGQNTEAFF | TGCAGCGTTGAGGACGGACAGAACACTGAAGCTTTCTTT
TRBJ1-6 | TRBV19 | NA | NA | CASSPPAGRNNSPLHF | TGTGCCAGTAGTCCACCGGCAGGGCGAAATAATTCACCCCTCCACTTT
TRBJ1-2 | TRBV27 | NA | NA | CASSLSRFIDRSIRLVYGYTF | TGTGCCAGCAGTTTATCGCGGTTTATCGACAGGTCAATTCGTTTAGTGTATGGCTACACCTTC
TRBJ2-7 | TRBV10-3 | NA | NA | CAISDDGGVRPSYEQYF | TGTGCCATCAGTGACGATGGAGGGGTGAGACCCTCCTACGAGCAGTACTTC
TRBJ1-2 | TRBV27 | NA | TRBD1 | CASSSPRRGPHDYGYTF | TGTGCCAGCAGTTCCCCCCGGAGGGGGCCTCATGACTATGGCTACACCTTC
TRBJ2-1 | TRBV6-1 | NA | NA | CASSERARGDEQFF | TGTGCCAGCAGTGAGCGGGCCCGCGGGGATGAGCAGTTCTTC
TRBJ2-7 | TRBV3-1/TRBV3-2 | NA | TRBD1 | CASSQASRQGYHEQYF | TGTGCCAGCAGCCAAGCGTCGAGACAGGGATACCACGAGCAGTACTTC